This is a list of T cell receptor beta chains from one sample in a study of cytomegalovirus exposure and HLA in healthy donors. The repertoire was sequenced with immunoSEQ multiplex PCR; TCRdb's copy has only in-frame clones and lacks some. The sample carries about 40,000 clones, 82% recorded once. Sequenced sample: PBMCs. The receptor set was obtained from a woman aged 18-29 years in good health and CMV-seropositive. The CDR3 runs from the conserved cysteine through the conserved F or W. Each record gives: J gene, V gene, CDR3 protein.

TRBJ1-1	TRBV18	CASCDRPTEAFF
TRBJ2-5	TRBV5-1	CASSWASDRNQETQYF
-	TRBV21-1	CASSKSYNPGLATNHEQYF
TRBJ1-2	TRBV29-1	CSVEVMREKVGYTF
TRBJ2-3	TRBV5-6	CASSLVPLASWSTDTQYF
TRBJ2-7	TRBV9	CASSGQGAGEQYF
TRBJ1-3	TRBV27	CASSLSAGKPSGNTIYF
TRBJ1-6	TRBV2	CASSGVSGSYNSPLHF
TRBJ2-3	TRBV4-2	CASSQDGTDPSTDTQYF
-	TRBV13	CASSSRTHTYEQYF